The 21 T cell receptor beta chains below were found in one sample sequenced in a study of shared clonotypes between healthy human individuals. Naive CD8 cells were CD45RO-negative, positively selected for CCR7, excluding terminally differentiated effector memory CD45RA+ cells. Libraries were prepared by immunoSEQ multiplex PCR; TCRdb keeps only in-frame clonotypes and omits some of them. The sample consists of millions of clones, 85% to 95% of them appearing once. The specimen was naive CD8+ T cells from PBMCs. The receptor set was obtained from a man aged 18-30 years in good health. Some clones in this sample may be carry-over from other donors' samples.

This chain joins TRBV28 and TRBJ2-7, with 7 bases that match TRBD1. Unmatched junction bases numbered 10, after V lost 4 bases and J lost 4 bases. The CDR3 length is 15 residues. The germline CDR1 and CDR2 sequences are MDHEN and SYDVKM. CDR3 in amino acids: CASSYGQDALYEQYF. The CDR3 DNA sequence: TGTGCCAGCAGTTACGGACAGGACGCCTTGTACGAGCAGTACTTC.

The chain links TRBV9 to TRBJ2-7; D possibly matches TRBD1 or TRBD2 (5 bases each). V lost 4 bases and J lost 3, with 23 bases in between. The CDR3 is made up of 17 amino acids. Per the germline V gene, CDR1 is SGDLS and CDR2 is YYNGEE. The CDR3 region is CASSPWDGSPDIYEQYF. The DNA of the CDR3 is TGTGCCAGCAGCCCTTGGGACGGCTCGCCCGACATCTACGAGCAGTACTTC.

The chain is built from TRBV15 and TRBJ2-5; D remains unclear. V lost 0 bases, J lost 2 bases, and 7 bases lay in between. Germline V gives CDR1 LNHNV, CDR2 YYDKDF (reference sequence). There are 14 residues in the CDR3. The CDR3: CATSRDLWQETQYF. The CDR3 DNA reads TGTGCCACCAGCAGAGATCTCTGGCAAGAGACCCAGTACTTC.

The chain employs TRBV7-3 and TRBJ2-3; no firm D call. The CDR3 is made up of 13 amino acids. Germline V gene sequence: CDR1 SGHTA, CDR2 FQGTGA. Trimming cost V 5 bases and J 4 bases, with 10 bases left between them. The CDR3 spells CASSDSGPDTQYF. The CDR3 nucleotides read TGTGCCAGCAGCGATTCGGGCCCAGATACGCAGTATTTT. The full variable domain, with the rest looked up from reference TRBV7-3 and TRBJ2-3, is GAGVSQTPSNKVTEKGKYVELRCDPISGHTALYWYRQSLGQGPEFLIYFQGTGAADDSGLPNDRFFAVRPEGSVSTLKIQRTERGDSAVYLCASSDSGPDTQYFGPGTRLTVL.

This clone was detected only once. The chain joins TRBV14 to TRBJ1-4, with TRBD1 matching 7 bases. This CDR3 is built from 17 residues. Germline assignment: CDR1 SGHDN and CDR2 FVKESK. The V segment lost 4 bases and the J segment 0 bases; nucleotides outside the gene matches: 8. CDR3 sequence reads: CASSPGQTLATNEKLFF. The CDR3 nucleotides read TGTGCCAGCAGCCCGGGACAGACCTTAGCAACTAATGAAAAACTGTTTTTT.

The V and J genes are TRBV7-6 and TRBJ2-2, with D perhaps assigned TRBD1 or TRBD2 (7 bases each). This CDR3 spans 17 amino acids. Germline CDR1 reads SGHVS; CDR2 reads FNYEAQ. V lost 1 base and J lost 6, with 18 bases in between. For the CDR3, the DNA is TGTGCCAGCAGCTTAGGAGGGGGCGGGAGAGGCGCCGGGGAGCTGTTTTTT. Encoded protein: CASSLGGGGRGAGELFF.

This clone was seen only once. This chain uses TRBV28 with TRBJ1-5; D gene unclear. Germline V lookup: CDR1 MDHEN, CDR2 SYDVKM. The CDR3 loop spans 11 amino acids. Trimming stripped 6 bases from V and 9 bases from J, with 9 bases between. In DNA, the CDR3 is TGTGCCAGCAGCTCAAACGTGCCCCAGCATTTT. This sequence encodes CASSSNVPQHF.

Only a few counts were recorded for this clone. Here the CDR3 reads CASSAYSQGITEAFF. CDR3 coding DNA: TGTGCCAGCAGCGCCTACTCACAGGGGATCACTGAAGCTTTCTTT. This chain uses TRBV9 with TRBJ1-1, with 7 positions matching TRBD1. The trim removed 3 bases at V and 4 bases at J, leaving 9 bases unmatched. The CDR3 loop spans 15 amino acids. CDR1 and CDR2 from the germline V gene are SGDLS and YYNGEE.

The chain recombines TRBV7-9 with TRBJ2-7, with a tentative D call TRBD1 (5 bases). This CDR3 contains 13 residues. V was clipped by 6 bases and J by 6 bases, with 15 bases between them. From germline, CDR1 is SEHNR and CDR2 FQNEAQ (reference sequence). The DNA for the CDR3 is TGTGCCAGCAGTTCGCAGGGTCTGGGCGAGCAGTACTTC. Residues: CASSSQGLGEQYF.

The V gene is TRBV7-8, the J gene TRBJ2-2; possibly TRBD1 for D (5 bases). The V end lost 1 base, the J end lost 3 bases, and 9 bases lay between the germline ends. Per the germline V gene, CDR1 is SGHVS and CDR2 is FQNEAQ. The length of the CDR3 is 15 residues. CDR3 loop: CASSLVARDTGELFF. The CDR3 nucleotides are TGTGCCAGCAGCTTAGTTGCCAGGGACACCGGGGAGCTGTTTTTT. The full variable domain, with the rest looked up from reference TRBV7-8 and TRBJ2-2, is GAGVSQSPRYKVAKRGQDVALRCDPISGHVSLFWYQQALGQGPEFLTYFQNEAQLDKSGLPSDRFFAERPEGSVSTLKIQRTQQEDSAVYLCASSLVARDTGELFFGEGSRLTVL.

The V gene is TRBV27, the J gene TRBJ2-1, with a weak D call TRBD2 (6 bases). Germline assignment: CDR1 MNHEY and CDR2 SMNVEV (reference sequence). V lost 5 bases to trimming and J lost 2 bases, with 13 bases between them. CDR3 size: 15 residues. The CDR3 is CASSLMRGTYNEQFF. The CDR3 DNA reads TGTGCCAGCAGTCTAATGCGGGGCACCTACAATGAGCAGTTCTTC.

The rearrangement uses TRBV11-2 and TRBJ2-1; TRBD2 agrees at 10 bases. Losses at the gene ends were 5 bases for V and 3 bases for J; bases not matched to a gene: 7. There are 16 residues in the CDR3. Germline V CDR1 and CDR2: SGHAT, FQNNGV. The CDR3 here is CASSRGTSEHYNEQFF. As DNA, the CDR3 is TGTGCCAGCAGCAGGGGGACTAGCGAACACTACAATGAGCAGTTCTTC.

The V call is TRBV9, the J call TRBJ2-6; TRBD1 agrees at 8 bases. V gave up 0 bases and J gave up 2 bases; unmatched junction bases: 4. This CDR3 has 17 residues. From germline, CDR1 is SGDLS and CDR2 YYNGEE. CDR3 loop: CASSVEQGDPGANVLTF. Written as DNA, the CDR3 is TGTGCCAGCAGCGTAGAACAGGGGGATCCTGGGGCCAACGTCCTGACTTTC.

The gene calls are TRBV25-1 and TRBJ1-1, with D unclear. CDR3 size: 13 residues. V gave up 6 bases and J gave up 2 bases, with 10 bases separating them. Germline CDR1 and CDR2: MGHDK and SYGVNS. CDR3 coding DNA: TGTGCCAGCAGCCGAGGAGGAAACACTGAAGCTTTCTTT. Its protein is CASSRGGNTEAFF.

The chain links TRBV7-8 to TRBJ1-2; D is ambiguous. Between the trimmed V and J ends, which lost 1 base and 9 bases, there was a span of 21 bases. The CDR3 has 16 amino acids. CDR1 is SGHVS and CDR2 is FQNEAQ in the germline V gene. The CDR3 here is CASSLVSLDGSVSYTF. The CDR3, as DNA: TGTGCCAGCAGCTTAGTGAGTCTCGACGGGTCGGTTAGCTACACCTTC.

The rearrangement joins TRBV4-3 to TRBJ2-1; 9 bases map to TRBD2. J lost 5 bases, V lost 0 bases, and 11 bases had no gene match. Per germline, CDR1 LGHNA and CDR2 YSLEER. The CDR3 totals 18 residues. The DNA of the CDR3 is TGCGCCAGCAGCCAAGATTATGCCCTAGCGGGGCTTAACAATGAGCAGTTCTTC. As protein: CASSQDYALAGLNNEQFF.

The chain couples TRBV9 to TRBJ2-5; 7 bases are shared with TRBD2. The germline gives CDR1 SGDLS, CDR2 YYNGEE. The CDR3 extends over 16 amino acids. Trimming removed 3 bases from V and 1 base from J; junction bases left unmatched: 9. CDR3 protein: CASSDTGGRSQETQYF. The CDR3 DNA follows: TGTGCCAGCAGCGACACCGGGGGGAGAAGCCAAGAGACCCAGTACTTC.

This rearrangement joins TRBV10-3 to TRBJ2-7; D is possibly TRBD1 or TRBD2 (5 bases each). Germline V gene data show CDR1 as ENHRY and CDR2 as SYGVKD. V was shortened by 7 bases and J by 5 bases, with 15 bases between the two germline ends. The CDR3 is 13 residues long. The CDR3 loop is CAINRDRRNEQYF. The CDR3, as DNA: TGTGCCATCAATCGGGACCGAAGAAACGAGCAGTACTTC.

The chain combines TRBV10-3 with TRBJ1-5, with D possibly being TRBD1 (5 bases). CDR3 length: 13 amino acids. In germline, CDR1 is ENHRY, CDR2 SYGVKD. The V and J ends lost 11 bases and 3 bases respectively, with 14 bases between them. The CDR3 reads CAARGTDNQPQHF. CDR3 coding DNA: TGTGCCGCCCGAGGGACCGACAATCAGCCCCAGCATTTT.

The V call is TRBV9, the J call TRBJ2-7; D is possibly TRBD2 (6 bases). Trimming stripped 1 base from V and 7 bases from J, with 15 bases between. CDR3 size: 14 residues. Germline CDR1 SGDLS, CDR2 YYNGEE. The CDR3 bases are TGTGCCAGCAGCGTAACGGGAGTGAAGGGAGAGCAGTACTTC. Translation gives CASSVTGVKGEQYF.

The sample holds one count of this clone. The CDR3 loop is CASSSRGTQYF. In nucleotides, the CDR3 is TGTGCCAGCAGCTCCCGCGGTACGCAGTATTTT. The chain has TRBV9 and TRBJ2-3; no reliable D call. Trimming took off 4 bases at V and 8 bases at J, with 8 bases between the two ends. The CDR3 covers 11 residues. CDR1 is SGDLS and CDR2 is YYNGEE in the germline V gene.